This entry lists 26 T cell receptor beta chains sequenced from one sample in a study of CD8 T cells in ankylosing spondylitis. Via MiXCR, TCRdb re-called the 5' RACE reads, giving one row per CDR3 protein. Among roughly 160,000 distinct CDR3 sequences listed, 11% were seen once. Sequencing used blood, either unsorted or a sorted T cell fraction (not recorded which). Receptors were obtained from a male donor with ankylosing spondylitis or in good health (not recorded which).

The gene calls are TRBV11-2 and TRBJ2-7; 9 bases line up with TRBD2. The CDR3 loop spans 17 amino acids. The germline V gene has CDR1 SGHAT and CDR2 FQNNGV. The trim removed 4 bases at V and 0 bases at J, leaving 10 bases unmatched. The CDR3 coding sequence is TGTGCCAGCAGCTCCGGAATGACTAGCGGTTACTCCTACGAGCAGTACTTC. It yields the protein CASSSGMTSGYSYEQYF.

For the CDR3, the DNA is TGTGCCAGCGGCCCTGGACTAGCGGGAGAGTACGAGCAGTACTTC. Translation gives CASGPGLAGEYEQYF. The chain joins TRBV5-2 to TRBJ2-7; TRBD2, as called in the table, went unchecked against the DNA. TRBV5-2 is reported as a pseudogene. The CDR3 extends over 15 amino acids.

This clonotype was seen many times. V gene TRBV12-3 or TRBV12-4 combines with J gene TRBJ1-2; a weak D match, TRBD1 (6 bases). This CDR3 comprises 14 residues. Trimming left V 3 bases short and J 2 bases short, with 10 bases between. The CDR3 nucleotides read TGTGCCAGCAGTTTTGGGACACGAAACTATGGCTACACCTTC. It translates to CASSFGTRNYGYTF.

This clonotype was recorded many times. The rearrangement uses TRBV29-1 and TRBJ2-5, with D perhaps TRBD1 (5 bases). The CDR3 contains 14 residues. Between the trimmed V and J ends, which lost 0 bases and 1 base, there was a span of 9 bases. Germline loops: CDR1 SQVTM, CDR2 ANQGSEA. This CDR3 is CSVEDGAVQETQYF. CDR3 coding DNA: TGCAGCGTTGAAGATGGGGCAGTCCAAGAGACCCAGTACTTC.

A word on this clonotype: One end of the junction is discordant with germline, which a read error may explain. The CDR3 is CAGSVWRDNQETQYF. For the CDR3, the DNA is TGTGCCGGCAGTGTTTGGCGGGACAACCAAGAGACCCAGTACTTC. The J gene is TRBJ2-5, the V gene TRBV25-1; D tentatively reads TRBD1 or TRBD2 (6 bases each). The CDR3 is 15 residues long. Looked up from germline, CDR1 is MGHDK and CDR2 is SYGVNS.

This clonotype was seen more than once but under ten times. The chain employs TRBV5-1 and TRBJ1-1; D is possibly TRBD1 (5 bases). Looked up from germline, CDR1 is SGHRS and CDR2 is YFSETQ. The V end was cut by 1 base, the J end by 3 bases, with 19 bases between. The CDR3 extends over 17 amino acids. The CDR3 here is CASSLSGGSGAHTEAFF. The CDR3 nucleotides are TGCGCCAGCAGCTTGTCGGGGGGTTCGGGAGCGCACACTGAAGCTTTCTTT.

The chain has TRBV15 and TRBJ2-7, with 8 bases matching TRBD1. This CDR3 is built from 16 residues. Germline CDR1 and CDR2: LNHNV and YYDKDF (reference sequence). V trimming: 5 bases; J trimming: 0 bases; junction bases outside the gene matches: 9. CDR3 nucleotide sequence: TGTGCCACCAGCCAGGGCAGGGGGCTAAGCTCCTACGAGCAGTACTTC. It translates to CATSQGRGLSSYEQYF.

The V call is TRBV7-2, the J call TRBJ1-2; D is possibly TRBD1 (5 bases). Trimming removed 1 base from V and 4 bases from J, with 13 bases in between. CDR1 is SGHTA, CDR2 FQGNSA, per germline. CDR3 length equals 15 residues. In DNA, the CDR3 is TGTGCCAGCAGCTTAGGGGACGCGCGAGTCTATGGCTACACCTTC. This codes for CASSLGDARVYGYTF.

This clonotype was counted ten times or more. The chain carries TRBV12-3 or TRBV12-4 and TRBJ2-1; 14 bases align to TRBD2. CDR3 size: 15 residues. The trim removed 6 bases at V and 10 bases at J, leaving 8 bases unmatched. CDR3 region: CASRSGLAGANEQFF. The CDR3 nucleotides read TGTGCCAGCAGATCGGGACTAGCGGGAGCTAACGAGCAGTTCTTC.

This clonotype was recorded many times. The chain links TRBV4-1 to TRBJ2-1, with 10 bases aligning to TRBD2. There are 18 residues in the CDR3. Germline CDR1 is MGHRA and CDR2 is YSYEKL. V gave up 4 bases and J gave up 10 bases; unmatched junction bases: 19. CDR3 sequence reads: CASSPIWRGLAPVGEQFF. The CDR3 bases are TGCGCCAGCAGCCCCATTTGGCGGGGACTAGCGCCTGTGGGGGAGCAGTTCTTC.

This clonotype was counted many times. The V and J genes are TRBV20-1 and TRBJ1-1, with unresolved D. Trimming left V 1 base short and J 3 bases short, with 12 bases between. The CDR3 totals 14 residues. Germline-derived CDR1 and CDR2 are DFQATT and SNEGSKA (reference sequence). The CDR3 bases are TGCAGTGCTAGAGTACGGCTGGGGTACACTGAAGCTTTCTTT. Its protein product is CSARVRLGYTEAFF.

This clonotype was seen many times. The chain couples TRBV3-1 to TRBJ2-3; D ambiguous. Germline loops: CDR1 LGHDT, CDR2 YNNKEL (reference sequence). This CDR3 comprises 16 residues. V was shortened by 0 bases and J by 1 base, with 11 bases between the two germline ends. The CDR3 DNA reads TGTGCCAGCAGCCAAGAGCGACCGTGGGGCACAGATACGCAGTATTTT. This gives the protein CASSQERPWGTDTQYF.

The chain employs TRBV11-2 and TRBJ2-7; 9 bases line up with TRBD2. This CDR3 has 16 amino acids. The J segment lost 5 bases and the V segment lost 2 bases, leaving 10 bases of the junction unmatched. Germline V gene sequence: CDR1 SGHAT, CDR2 FQNNGV. CDR3 in amino acids: CASSLISGLANHEQYF. The DNA for the CDR3 is TGTGCCAGCAGCTTAATCTCCGGACTAGCGAACCACGAGCAGTACTTC.

This clonotype was observed at least ten times. The chain combines TRBV5-1 with TRBJ1-6; D is ambiguous. The CDR3 contains 15 residues. V was pared by 4 bases and J by 5 bases, with 13 bases between. From germline, CDR1 is SGHRS and CDR2 YFSETQ. The CDR3 nucleotides are TGCGCCAGCAGCCCAACACGGACGGATAATTCACCCCTCCACTTT. It encodes CASSPTRTDNSPLHF. Based on the CDR3 plus reference TRBV5-1 and TRBJ1-6, the full variable domain is KAGVTQTPRYLIKTRGQQVTLSCSPISGHRSVSWYQQTPGQGLQFLFEYFSETQRNKGNFPGRFSGRQFSNSRSEMNVSTLELGDSALYLCASSPTRTDNSPLHFGNGTRLTVT.

This clonotype has only a few counts. V is TRBV20-1 and J is TRBJ2-7, with 13 bases aligning to TRBD2. This CDR3 contains 16 residues. V gave up 5 bases and J gave up 4 bases; unmatched junction bases: 11. The germline V gene has CDR1 DFQATT and CDR2 SNEGSKA (reference sequence). The CDR3 region is CSAGKPGLAGSYEQYF. In nucleotides, the CDR3 is TGCAGTGCTGGCAAACCGGGACTAGCGGGGAGTTACGAGCAGTACTTC.

This clonotype was recorded at least ten times. The chain carries TRBV20-1 and TRBJ2-1, with TRBD1 matching over 11 bases. The V gene end was trimmed by 4 bases and the J gene end by 7 bases; junction bases not matched to a gene: 6. The CDR3 contains 14 residues. Germline V gene sequence: CDR1 DFQATT, CDR2 SNEGSKA (reference sequence). The chain's CDR3 is CSATGTGGKNEQFF. CDR3 in DNA: TGCAGTGCTACCGGGACAGGGGGAAAGAATGAGCAGTTCTTC.

This clonotype was seen ten or more times. The V call is TRBV7-7, the J call TRBJ2-1; TRBD1 matches 7 bases. CDR3 size: 15 residues. V lost 3 bases, J lost 1 base, and 3 bases stayed unmatched. Per germline, CDR1 SSHAT and CDR2 FNYEAQ (reference sequence). The CDR3 DNA is TGTGCCAGCAGCTTTACAGGGGCTTCCTACAATGAGCAGTTCTTC. Its translation: CASSFTGASYNEQFF.

This clonotype was detected only a few times. V usage is TRBV5-1 and J usage is TRBJ2-2; D possibly corresponds to TRBD2 (5 bases). The CDR3 sequence is 16 residues long. Trimming took 0 bases from V and 5 from J, leaving 14 bases between them. The germline V gene encodes CDR1 SGHRS and CDR2 YFSETQ. The CDR3 reads CASSLELRVETGELFF. For the CDR3, the DNA is TGCGCCAGCAGCTTGGAACTGCGGGTTGAGACCGGGGAGCTGTTTTTT.

This clonotype was picked up many times. The rearrangement joins TRBV5-1 to TRBJ2-1, with TRBD1 matching over 9 bases. V shed 3 bases, J shed 2 bases, and the junction held 3 bases outside the gene matches. The CDR3 sequence is 15 residues long. Germline V gene data show CDR1 as SGHRS and CDR2 as YFSETQ. CDR3: CASSSTGGTYNEQFF. CDR3 DNA: TGCGCCAGCAGCTCGACAGGGGGTACCTACAATGAGCAGTTCTTC.

This clonotype was recorded a few times. V gene TRBV5-5 combines with J gene TRBJ2-3, with 10 bases that match TRBD2. The germline CDR1 and CDR2 sequences are SGHKS and YYEKEE (reference sequence). V trimming: 7 bases; J trimming: 6 bases; junction bases outside the gene matches: 8. CDR3 length: 14 residues. The CDR3 protein is CASAGTSVRDTQYF. In DNA form, the CDR3 reads TGTGCCAGCGCAGGGACTAGCGTCCGCGATACGCAGTATTTT. Variable domain in full (rest from reference TRBV5-5 and TRBJ2-3): DAGVTQSPTHLIKTRGQQVTLRCSPISGHKSVSWYQQVLGQGPQFIFQYYEKEERGRGNFPDRFSARQFPNYSSELNVNALLLGDSALYLCASAGTSVRDTQYFGPGTRLTVL.

This clonotype occurred many times. CDR3 sequence (DNA): TGCAGTGCTCAGGGGACAGGGTTAGGTGAGCAGTACTTC. Translation: CSAQGTGLGEQYF. The gene calls are TRBV20-1 and TRBJ2-7; 9 positions match TRBD1. Trimming removed 5 bases from V and 7 bases from J; junction bases left unmatched: 9. The CDR3 totals 13 residues. Germline V gene lookup returns CDR1 DFQATT and CDR2 SNEGSKA (reference sequence).

There are a few counts of this clonotype. The chain uses TRBV5-1 and TRBJ1-1, with D possibly being TRBD1 (6 bases). The CDR3 covers 15 residues. Per germline, CDR1 SGHRS and CDR2 YFSETQ. Trimming cost V 4 bases and J 1 base, with 14 bases left between them. The CDR3 spells CASSPRQDGNTEAFF. In DNA, the CDR3 is TGCGCCAGCAGCCCCCGACAGGACGGGAACACTGAAGCTTTCTTT.

This clonotype was picked up a small number of times. The genes are TRBV5-1 and TRBJ1-1; 12 bases are a match to TRBD1. With V trimmed by 6 bases and J by 3 bases, 15 bases remained unmatched. The germline V gene encodes CDR1 SGHRS and CDR2 YFSETQ. The CDR3 consists of 18 residues. This CDR3 is CASTMGGQGAPGDTEAFF. The CDR3 region has the DNA TGCGCCAGCACAATGGGGGGACAGGGGGCGCCGGGGGACACTGAAGCTTTCTTT.

The sample holds a few counts of this clonotype. The J gene is TRBJ2-6, the V gene TRBV6-2 or TRBV6-3; D gene unclear. Trimming cost V 9 bases and J 4 bases, with 10 bases left between them. Per germline, CDR1 MNHEY and CDR2 SVGEGT. CDR3 size: 13 residues. The CDR3 bases are TGTGCCAGTCGTTTATCCGGGGCCAACGTCCTGACTTTC. This translates into CASRLSGANVLTF.

This clonotype was observed a handful of times. The chain couples TRBV7-2 to TRBJ1-1; unclear D gene. The germline CDR1 and CDR2 sequences are SGHTA and FQGNSA. The CDR3 runs to 11 residues. The V and J ends lost 7 bases and 2 bases respectively, with 5 bases between them. In DNA, the CDR3 is TGTGCCAGCACCTTTAACACTGAAGCTTTCTTT. It specifies CASTFNTEAFF.

This clonotype was seen a handful of times. The CDR3 loop reads CSAREVRGLAGGGYNEQFF. CDR3 DNA sequence: TGCAGTGCTAGAGAGGTCCGGGGACTAGCGGGAGGGGGCTACAATGAGCAGTTCTTC. The rearrangement uses TRBV20-1 and TRBJ2-1, with TRBD2 matching 16 bases. The CDR3 extends over 19 amino acids. CDR1 is DFQATT and CDR2 is SNEGSKA in the germline V gene (reference sequence). The V segment lost 0 bases and the J segment 3 bases; nucleotides outside the gene matches: 8.